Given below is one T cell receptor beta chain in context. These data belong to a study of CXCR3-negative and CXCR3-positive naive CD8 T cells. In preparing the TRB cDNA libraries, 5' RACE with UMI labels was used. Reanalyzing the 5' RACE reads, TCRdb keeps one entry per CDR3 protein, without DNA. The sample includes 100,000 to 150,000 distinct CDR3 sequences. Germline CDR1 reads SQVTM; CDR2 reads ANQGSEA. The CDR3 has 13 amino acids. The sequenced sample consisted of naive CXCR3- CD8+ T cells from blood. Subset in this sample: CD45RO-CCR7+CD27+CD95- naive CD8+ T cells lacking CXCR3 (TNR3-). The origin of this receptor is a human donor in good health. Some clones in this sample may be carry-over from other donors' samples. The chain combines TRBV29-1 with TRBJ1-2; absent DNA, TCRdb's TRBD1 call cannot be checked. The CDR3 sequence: CSVEEAGAYGYTF.